Each of the 5 T cell receptor beta chains below was sequenced from the same sample in a study of CXCR3-negative and CXCR3-positive naive CD8 T cells. The study made its TRB cDNA libraries by 5' RACE, adding UMI labels. Reprocessing the 5' RACE reads, TCRdb reports a single entry for every CDR3 protein and omits DNA. Recorded for this sample: under 45,000 distinct CDR3 sequences. Sequenced input: memory CD8+ T cells from blood. The receptor source for this set is a human donor in good health. Some clones in this sample may be carry-over from other donors' samples.

The rearrangement uses TRBV7-9 and TRBJ2-7. CDR3 length: 11 residues. Germline values: CDR1 SEHNR, CDR2 FQNEAQ (reference sequence). The CDR3 region is CASSGEYEQYF.

The chain couples TRBV7-2 to TRBJ1-1; the D call of TRBD1 rests on TCRdb alone, since no DNA is present to check it. Per germline, CDR1 SGHTA and CDR2 FQGNSA. The CDR3 is made up of 16 amino acids. CDR3 amino acids: CASSLIPTGMNTEAFF.

The chain couples TRBV4-1 to TRBJ2-1; TCRdb lists TRBD1, though no DNA is available to test this call. The CDR3 runs to 13 residues. The germline V gene encodes CDR1 MGHRA and CDR2 YSYEKL. CDR3 loop: CASSRVQGSEQFF.

The chain recombines TRBV29-1 with TRBJ2-7; with no DNA, the TCRdb D assignment of TRBD1 cannot be verified. This CDR3 is 14 amino acids long. Germline V gene sequence: CDR1 SQVTM, CDR2 ANQGSEA. CDR3 loop: CSVDRQGSSYEQYF.

The chain uses TRBV27 and TRBJ2-5; TCRdb proposes TRBD2, but this gene call is untestable without DNA. This CDR3 contains 11 residues. Germline V gene data show CDR1 as MNHEY and CDR2 as SMNVEV (reference sequence). The CDR3 loop is CASLAGETQYF.